These T cell receptor beta chains were read from a single sample in a study of T cells in tuberculosis. Profiling relied on immunoSEQ multiplex PCR, and the TCRdb table lists in-frame clones only, not all of them. This sample has 35,000 to 55,000 clones, with 90% to 95% found just once. Source material: PBMCs. The receptors were gathered from a donor aged 10-30 years with latent tuberculosis or without tuberculosis infection. Both conserved end residues are part of each CDR3. Each record gives: clone size, J gene, D gene, V gene, CDR3 DNA, CDR3 protein. D genes are given only for firm matches. Clone size is stated in some rows and not others, as once, few, many or a class when expanded.

>-|TRBJ2-1|-|TRBV27
TGTGCCAGCAGTCTGTATTTGGCACTAGCAGTCAATGAGCAGTTCTTC
CASSLYLALAVNEQFF
>-|TRBJ2-7|TRBD1|TRBV11-2
TGTGCCAGCAGCTTAGGGACAGGGTTTCAGTTATACGAGCAGTACTTC
CASSLGTGFQLYEQYF
>-|TRBJ1-2|-|TRBV2
TGTGCCAGCAGAGCACGGGCCAACCGAGGGGAGGACTATGGCTACACCTTC
CASRARANRGEDYGYTF
>-|TRBJ2-1|-|TRBV6-1
TGTGCCAGCAGTGTCGGGGGATACTCCTACAATGAGCAGTTCTTC
CASSVGGYSYNEQFF
>-|TRBJ1-5|-|TRBV19
TGTGCCAGTAGTATGGATGGGGCAAGCAATCAGCCCCAGCATTTT
CASSMDGASNQPQHF
>-|TRBJ1-4|-|TRBV5-1
TGCGCCAGCAGCACCGGGACACCAACTAATGAAAAACTGTTTTTT
CASSTGTPTNEKLFF
>-|TRBJ2-1|TRBD2|TRBV30
TGTGCCTGGAGAGAGCGGGAGCGCAATGAGCAGTTCTTC
CAWRERERNEQFF
>-|TRBJ1-5|-|TRBV4-1
TGCGCCAGCAGCCAAGACAGAAATAATCAGCCCCAGCATTTT
CASSQDRNNQPQHF
>few|TRBJ2-7|TRBD2|TRBV5-1
TGCGCCAGCAGCTTGGCACGCCTGGGGGGAGCGGGGCACGAGCAGTACTTC
CASSLARLGGAGHEQYF
>once|TRBJ1-2|-|TRBV5-8
TGTGCCAGCAGCTTGGTACAACAGGGAGCCTGGCGGGGCTACACCTTC
CASSLVQQGAWRGYTF
>-|TRBJ1-1|TRBD1|TRBV5-6
TGTGCCAGCAGCTTGGTTCCGGGACAGAGACTCATGAACACTGAAGCTTTCTTT
CASSLVPGQRLMNTEAFF
>-|TRBJ1-5|-|TRBV30
TGTGCCTGGAGTGAAGCCGCATATCAGCCCCAGCATTTT
CAWSEAAYQPQHF
>once|TRBJ1-6|TRBD1|TRBV14
TGTGCCAGCAGCCAATACACAGGGGCCCCCTATAATTCACCCCTCCACTTT
CASSQYTGAPYNSPLHF
>-|TRBJ2-1|-|TRBV6-1
TGTGCCACCTTCTCCCCCGGGGGTTACAATGAGCAGTTCTTC
CATFSPGGYNEQFF
>once|TRBJ1-2|TRBD1|TRBV27
TGTGCCAGCAGTATACGACAGGGGATTGGCTACACCTTC
CASSIRQGIGYTF
>-|TRBJ1-6|-|TRBV7-5
TGTGCCAGAAGACCTCTGGGGGGGGGTTCACCCCTCCACTTT
CARRPLGGGSPLHF
>-|TRBJ2-7|TRBD1|TRBV14
TGTGCCAGCAGCCCCGGGACAGGAAGCTCCTACGAGCAGTACTTC
CASSPGTGSSYEQYF
>once|TRBJ1-1|TRBD1|TRBV19
TGTGCCAGTAGCGGACAGGGGTCCACTGAAGCTTTCTTT
CASSGQGSTEAFF
>once|TRBJ1-5|-|TRBV6-1
TGTGCCAGCACCCCCGACGGAGGTCAGCCCCAGCATTTT
CASTPDGGQPQHF
>-|TRBJ2-4|-|TRBV5-1
TGCGCCAGCAGCTTGGGACAGAGAAACATTCAGTACTTC
CASSLGQRNIQYF
>-|TRBJ1-1|-|TRBV5-1
TGCGCCAGCAGCTCGACAGGAGTGAACACTGAAGCTTTCTTT
CASSSTGVNTEAFF
>-|TRBJ1-3|-|TRBV6-5
TGTGCCAGCAGTCAACTAGGATCCGGAAACACCATATATTTT
CASSQLGSGNTIYF
>-|TRBJ1-1|-|TRBV6-5
TGTGCCAGCAGTTACTCGGGACAACTGAACACTGAAGCTTTCTTT
CASSYSGQLNTEAFF
>-|TRBJ1-2|TRBD1|TRBV7-2
TGTGCCAGCAGCATCGAACCAGGGGGCAACTATGGCTACACCTTC
CASSIEPGGNYGYTF
>-|TRBJ1-1|-|TRBV27
TGTGCCAGCAGTTCGCCCCCCGGGAGGGTGAACACTGAAGCTTTCTTT
CASSSPPGRVNTEAFF
>-|TRBJ2-1|-|TRBV25-1
TGTGCCAGCAGGGGAGGGGGAGCCCAATACAATGAGCAGTTCTTC
CASRGGGAQYNEQFF
>once|TRBJ2-1|-|TRBV7-2
TGTGCCAGCAGCTTGGGGGGCTCCTACAATGAGCAGTTCTTC
CASSLGGSYNEQFF
>-|TRBJ1-2|-|TRBV7-2
TGTGCCAGCAGCTTAAAAGGTGGGGGGACCCTAAACTATGGCTACACCTTC
CASSLKGGGTLNYGYTF
>-|TRBJ1-1|-|TRBV5-1
TGCGCCAGCAGCCGGGGAAACACTGAAGCTTTCTTT
CASSRGNTEAFF
>-|TRBJ1-5|-|TRBV6-1
TGTGCCAGCAGTGTGAGGGATCTGGGGCAGCCCCAGCATTTT
CASSVRDLGQPQHF
>-|TRBJ1-1|TRBD1|TRBV15
TGTGCCACCAGCAGCGGGACAGAGTTCACTGAAGCTTTCTTT
CATSSGTEFTEAFF
>-|TRBJ2-7|-|TRBV5-1
TGCGCCAGCAGACAAGGGAGCAATCAAGGCTTCTACGAGCAGTACTTC
CASRQGSNQGFYEQYF
>-|TRBJ1-4|-|TRBV7-8
TGTGCCAGCAGCTTACAGGGTGGGGATGAAAAACTGTTTTTT
CASSLQGGDEKLFF
>-|TRBJ1-4|TRBD1|TRBV6-5
TGTGCCAGCAAAGGACAGGGGAGGGAGGAAAAACTGTTTTTT
CASKGQGREEKLFF
>-|TRBJ2-3|-|TRBV7-8
TGTGCCAGCAGCTTGATGGTAGGGGCGGTCACAGATACGCAGTATTTT
CASSLMVGAVTDTQYF
>-|TRBJ1-1|TRBD1|TRBV14
TGTGCCAGCAGCCACCTCCGGGACAGGATATACACTGAAGCTTTCTTT
CASSHLRDRIYTEAFF
>-|TRBJ2-3|TRBD2|TRBV7-2
TGTGCCAGCAGCCCAAGCGGGGTCAGGAATACGCAGTATTTT
CASSPSGVRNTQYF
>-|TRBJ2-3|TRBD1|TRBV7-2
TGTGCCAGCAGCGTGGCGGGGACAGGGTTTGGGGATACGCAGTATTTT
CASSVAGTGFGDTQYF
>-|TRBJ2-3|-|TRBV19
TGTGCCAGTAGCACCTGGGGGGGCAGTAAGGCAGATACGCAGTATTTT
CASSTWGGSKADTQYF
>-|TRBJ2-1|-|TRBV2
TGTGCCAGCATGGAGCTGCAGCAGTTCTTC
CASMELQQFF
>-|TRBJ2-1|-|TRBV7-6
TGTGCCAGCAGCTTAGATTCGGGGGTCCTAATGGTCAATGAGCAGTTCTTC
CASSLDSGVLMVNEQFF
>-|TRBJ2-2|TRBD1|TRBV25-1
TGTGCCAGCAGTGACCACCCAGGACAGGGGGCCGGGGAGCTGTTTTTT
CASSDHPGQGAGELFF
>-|TRBJ1-4|-|TRBV7-2
TGTGCCAGCAGCTCCTGGACAGCTAATGAAAAACTGTTTTTT
CASSSWTANEKLFF
>-|TRBJ1-3|-|TRBV18
TGTGCCAGCTCGACCCCCGGGGTCTCTGGAAACACCATATATTTT
CASSTPGVSGNTIYF
>-|TRBJ2-2|TRBD1|TRBV11-1
TGTGCCAGCAGCCAAGGGACAGGGTGGGACACCGGGGAGCTGTTTTTT
CASSQGTGWDTGELFF
>-|TRBJ2-1|TRBD2|TRBV19
TGTGCCAGTAGTATACTAGCGGGAGGGCGGACGAGCTCCTACAATGAGCAGTTCTTC
CASSILAGGRTSSYNEQFF
>-|TRBJ2-3|TRBD1|TRBV2
TGTGCCAGCAGCCTTGGGACAGTTAGCACAGATACGCAGTATTTT
CASSLGTVSTDTQYF
>-|TRBJ1-1|-|TRBV7-7
TGTGCCAGCAGCTTAGCGCTCCTGGCGGTTATGAACACTGAAGCTTTCTTT
CASSLALLAVMNTEAFF
>-|TRBJ2-1|-|TRBV29-1
TGCAGCGTTACGCGGGTTATAGCGATAACCTACAATGAGCAGTTCTTC
CSVTRVIAITYNEQFF
>-|TRBJ1-2|TRBD1|TRBV15
TGTGCCACCAGCAGCGCATTAGGGACAGACCACTATGGCTACACCTTC
CATSSALGTDHYGYTF
>-|TRBJ2-7|TRBD1|TRBV27
TGTGCCAGCAGTCGGGACAGTATCAAGCCGCTCTCCTACGAGCAGTACTTC
CASSRDSIKPLSYEQYF
>once|TRBJ2-1|TRBD1|TRBV27
TGTGCCAGCAGCTGGGTGGACAGGGTGGCTTACAATGAGCAGTTCTTC
CASSWVDRVAYNEQFF
>-|TRBJ1-2|TRBD1|TRBV6-5
TGTGCCAGCAGTCTACGGACAGGAATGGCCGGCGGCTACACCTTC
CASSLRTGMAGGYTF
>once|TRBJ2-1|TRBD2|TRBV2
TGTGCCAGCACCACGGGGACTAGCGGTTACAATGAGCAGTTCTTC
CASTTGTSGYNEQFF